The text below deals with one T cell receptor beta chain. Its antigen remains unidentified. Measured from the cysteine to the phenylalanine, the CDR3 is 16 residues long. The DNA is not on file. CDR1 and CDR2, per the germline V gene (reference sequence), are LNHDA and SQIVND. Library generation was performed with 5' RACE. For each TCR library, around 3,500 ng of total RNA was used. For each sample, cDNA was synthesized in eight separate reactions using SMARTScribe reverse transcriptase. Unique molecular identifiers containing a 6-nucleotide sample barcode were introduced through template switching during cDNA synthesis. TCRalpha and TCRbeta cDNA was amplified in two nested PCRs of about 17 and 10 cycles, and bead purification was carried out after each PCR. Before amplification, cDNA was treated with uracil DNA-glycosylase and purified using the QIAquick PCR purification kit. In the second PCR, Illumina TruSeq-compatible adapters and sample-specific barcodes were added. TapeStation and Qubit were used to check library quality and concentration, and 4 to 6 ng of each library went into the pool. Sequencing of the pooled libraries was done on an Illumina HiSeq2500 single-index Rapid Run using custom sequencing primers and 2 x 100 bp reads. Per the source publication's procedure: PCR and sequencing errors were corrected by UMI-based consensus assembly using MiGEC version 1.2.6. MiXCR version 2.1.1 was used for V(D)J alignment, clonotype assembly and CDR3 extraction. Normalisation of gene usage, clonotype sharing and MAIT/NKT TCR abundance was achieved by analysing the top 1000, 10 000 and 20 000 clonotypes per sample. After downsampling to 27 000 UMIs, diversity was calculated as the inverse Simpson index using the vegan R package. Paired Mann-Whitney U tests were applied to discordant twin pairs, and Benjamini-Hochberg correction was used for multiple testing. One entry per CDR3 protein sequence results from the TCRdb reprocessing of the reads, with DNA left out. These V and J calls originate from TCRdb's pipeline instead of the authors' own analysis. This sample's table lists approximately 160,000 distinct CDR3 sequences. The ten largest make up approximately 2.8% of the sample.

This specimen belongs to a study of monozygotic twins with inflammatory bowel disease (dated by TCRdb to the late 2010s). General notes on the study: The complete study included approximately 30 monozygotic twin pairs: 19 IBD-discordant Danish pairs and nine German pairs, of which four were IBD-concordant and five were IBD-discordant. Each individual had, on average, about 151 000 unique TCRalpha sequences and 181 000 unique TCRbeta sequences available for analysis. The search for disease-associated traits relied mainly on comparing IBD patients with their genetically identical healthy co-twins within discordant pairs.

From each donor, a roughly 2.5 ml peripheral blood sample was collected into PAXgene tubes and stored at -80 degrees C. Total RNA was isolated from whole blood with the PAXgene blood miRNA kit on an automated QIAcube, without T cell sorting. Peripheral blood from monozygotic twin pairs who were concordant or discordant for inflammatory bowel disease underwent deep TCRalpha and TCRbeta repertoire profiling using unique molecular barcoding. Smoking habits were recorded for all twin pairs, with individuals classified as current, former or never smokers. Paper-wide results and their limitations: The analysis was unable to tell apart different T cell subtypes. IBD patients shared fewer clonotypes with other individuals than healthy twins did, most markedly in patients showing signs of disease activity. Because patients received different immunosuppressive treatments, the repertoires may have picked up extra background noise and variability between individuals. Repertoire similarity did not differ between concordant and discordant twins, which could be due to limited statistical power. IBD patients had lower TCRbeta repertoire diversity, measured by the inverse Simpson index, than their healthy co-twins. No single strong signal or clonotype linked to IBD turned up in the results, so the idea that one exists was not supported.

Material for sequencing was blood. Recombination connected TRBV19 to TRBJ2-2; TCRdb's D call, TRBD2, is unchecked because there is no DNA. This receptor was obtained from a human donor with ulcerative colitis or Crohn's disease, or a healthy co-twin of an affected twin (not recorded which). The CDR3 corresponds to CASSPSGQANTGELFF.